This T cell receptor (beta chain) was identified during a study of monozygotic twins with inflammatory bowel disease. For both chains, the TCRalpha and TCRbeta cDNA went through two nested PCRs of roughly 15 and 9 cycles. TCRdb re-analyzed the 5' RACE reads; it lists each CDR3 protein once, without DNA. The sample data list over 100,000 distinct CDR3 sequences. CDR3 size: 14 residues. The germline V gene encodes CDR1 SGHTA and CDR2 FQGNSA. The sequencing sample was made of blood. The chain combines TRBV7-2 with TRBJ2-7; lacking DNA, the TRBD1 call made by TCRdb goes unchecked. This clonotype originated in a human donor with ulcerative colitis or Crohn's disease, or a healthy co-twin of an affected twin (not recorded which). CDR3 amino acids: CASSIRDGAYEQYF.